These T cell receptor beta chains were read from a single sample in a study of shared clonotypes between healthy human individuals. Clones were read by immunoSEQ multiplex PCR, and TCRdb kept only the in-frame ones, dropping some. The sample carries approximately 640,000 clones, about 78% recorded once. Sequencing was carried out using memory CD4+ T cells sorted from blood. The receptors shown here come from a woman under 40 in good health. CDR3s include the opening cysteine and the closing phenylalanine or tryptophan. D genes are given only for firm matches. Clone size is not always given. Where it is, it says once, few, many or a class for expanded clones.

TRBJ1-2 . TRBV14 . CATSPGVGYTF TGTGCCACGTCACCAGGGGTCGGCTACACCTTC
TRBJ2-2 . TRBV30 . CAWNRENAGELFF TGTGCCTGGAATCGGGAGAACGCCGGGGAGCTGTTTTTT
TRBJ2-5 . TRBV7-6 . CASSIQETQYF TGTGCCAGCAGCATCCAAGAGACCCAGTACTTC
TRBJ1-1 TRBD1 TRBV5-4 . CASRGTGGTEAFF TGTGCCAGCAGGGGAACAGGGGGCACTGAAGCTTTCTTT
TRBJ2-1 . TRBV7-7 once CASSPTRGNEQFF TGTGCCAGCAGCCCGACTAGGGGGAATGAGCAGTTCTTC
TRBJ1-5 . TRBV19 once CASSIGRPQGNQPQHF TGTGCCAGTAGTATAGGCAGACCCCAGGGCAATCAGCCCCAGCATTTT
TRBJ1-1 TRBD1 TRBV30 . CASPSGTGSRSTEAFF TGTGCCTCCCCATCCGGGACAGGGAGCCGGAGCACTGAAGCTTTCTTT
TRBJ1-2 TRBD1 TRBV7-2 . CASSPQGASGYTF TGTGCCAGCAGCCCTCAGGGGGCAAGTGGCTACACCTTC
TRBJ1-1 . TRBV6-1 many CASSEEEGTEAFF TGTGCCAGCAGTGAAGAAGAGGGCACTGAAGCTTTCTTT
TRBJ2-3 . TRBV4-1 . CASSQDPGSTQYF TGCGCCAGCAGCCAAGATCCGGGGTCTACGCAGTATTTT
TRBJ2-2 . TRBV2 . CASSVSYVTGELFF TGTGCCAGCAGTGTATCATACGTCACCGGGGAGCTGTTTTTT
TRBJ2-3 . TRBV5-1 . CASSLTTDTQYF TGCGCCAGCAGTTTGACCACAGATACGCAGTATTTT
TRBJ2-3 . TRBV14 once CASSPWTLKDTQYF TGTGCCAGCAGCCCTTGGACGCTAAAAGATACGCAGTATTTT
TRBJ1-1 . TRBV27 few CASSLTGLNTEAFF TGTGCCAGCAGTCTTACAGGGTTGAACACTGAAGCTTTCTTT
TRBJ1-2 . TRBV7-9 . CASSPAAQGNGYTF TGTGCCAGCAGCCCTGCGGCACAGGGAAATGGCTACACCTTC
TRBJ2-7 . TRBV5-1 . CASSFGESYEQYF TGCGCCAGCAGCTTTGGGGAGTCCTACGAGCAGTACTTC
TRBJ1-5 TRBD1 TRBV29-1 few CSVRDRGDYQPQHF TGCAGCGTCAGGGACAGGGGTGACTATCAGCCCCAGCATTTT